This T cell receptor beta chain was recovered during a study of shared clonotypes between healthy human individuals. In the case of this clone: Its antigen is not known. One end of the junction varies from germline; a read error may be responsible.

There are 18 residues in the CDR3. CDR1 is SEHNR and CDR2 is FQNEAQ in the germline V gene (reference sequence). An even split of each subset's genomic DNA across several immunoSEQ plates was performed. Data came from immunoSEQ multiplex PCR; TCRdb stores just in-frame clones and leaves some out. The repertoire holds hundreds of thousands of clones, with roughly nine tenths as singletons. Terminally differentiated effector memory CD45RA+ cells were excluded from the naive CD8 cells, which were CD45RO-negative and positively selected for CCR7. The donors were all Caucasian adults (living in Nashville, Tennessee). Regarding the study as a whole: Of the naive CD4 clonotypes, 4% to 5% were shared across several donors.

The specimen was naive CD8+ T cells sorted from blood. The rearrangement uses TRBV7-9 and TRBJ2-7, with TRBD2 matching over 12 bases. The sequence was obtained from a man aged 25 to 45 in good health. CDR3 coding DNA: TGTGCCAGCAGCCTAGCAAACGAACGGACTAGCGGGATCCACGAGCAGTACTTC. This translates into CASSLANERTSGIHEQYF.